This T cell receptor beta chain was obtained from a study of response to subunit inactivated influenza vaccine. Worth noting for this clonotype: The antigen is unknown.

General study findings and limits: New T cells are recruited in small numbers by each seasonal influenza vaccination, according to the authors' suggestion.

Each CDR3 protein is one row after TCRdb ran MiXCR on the RT-PCR reads. The profile shows fewer than 700,000 distinct CDR3 sequences, roughly 13% of them singletons. Germline V gene sequence: CDR1 MGHRA, CDR2 YSYEKL. This CDR3 spans 12 amino acids. The V and J ends lost 4 bases and 6 bases respectively, with 8 bases between them. The sample in question was PBMCs from blood, obtained roughly 6 weeks after vaccination. This receptor was taken from a man over 45 who received an inactivated influenza vaccine. The chain recombines TRBV4-1 with TRBJ2-3, with D uncertain. Here the CDR3 DNA reads TGCGCCAGCAGCCCCCCCTTGGATACGCAGTATTTT. Its translation: CASSPPLDTQYF.